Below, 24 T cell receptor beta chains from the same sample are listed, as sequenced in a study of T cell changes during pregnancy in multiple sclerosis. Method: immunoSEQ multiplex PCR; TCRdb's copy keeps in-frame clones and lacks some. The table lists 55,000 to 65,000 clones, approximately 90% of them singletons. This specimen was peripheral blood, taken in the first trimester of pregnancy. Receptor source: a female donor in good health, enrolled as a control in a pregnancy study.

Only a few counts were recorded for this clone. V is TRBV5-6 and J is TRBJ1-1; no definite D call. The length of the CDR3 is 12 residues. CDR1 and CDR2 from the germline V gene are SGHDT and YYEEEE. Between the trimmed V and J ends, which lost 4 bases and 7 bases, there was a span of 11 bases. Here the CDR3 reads CASSLGWSEAFF. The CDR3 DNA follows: TGTGCCAGCAGCCTGGGTTGGAGTGAAGCTTTCTTT.

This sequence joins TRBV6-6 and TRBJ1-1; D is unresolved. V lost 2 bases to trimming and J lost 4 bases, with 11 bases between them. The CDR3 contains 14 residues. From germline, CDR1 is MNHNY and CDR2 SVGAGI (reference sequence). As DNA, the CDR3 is TGTGCCAGCAGTTACGAGGCGTTGGGCACTGAAGCTTTCTTT. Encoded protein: CASSYEALGTEAFF.

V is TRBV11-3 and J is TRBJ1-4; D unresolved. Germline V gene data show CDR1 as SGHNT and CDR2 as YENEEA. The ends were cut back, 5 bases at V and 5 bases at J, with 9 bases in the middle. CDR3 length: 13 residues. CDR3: CASSTRYNEKLFF. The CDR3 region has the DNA TGTGCCAGCAGCACCAGGTACAATGAAAAACTGTTTTTT. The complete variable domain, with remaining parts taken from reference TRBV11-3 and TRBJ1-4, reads EAGVVQSPRYKIIEKKQPVAFWCNPISGHNTLYWYLQNLGQGPELLIRYENEEAVDDSQLPKDRFSAERLKGVDSTLKIQPAELGDSAVYLCASSTRYNEKLFFGSGTQLSVL.

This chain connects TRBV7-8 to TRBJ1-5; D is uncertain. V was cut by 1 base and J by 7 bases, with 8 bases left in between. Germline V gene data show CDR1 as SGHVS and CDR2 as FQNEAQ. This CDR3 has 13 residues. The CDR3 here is CASSLVRGQPQHF. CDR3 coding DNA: TGTGCCAGCAGCTTAGTGCGGGGACAGCCCCAGCATTTT.

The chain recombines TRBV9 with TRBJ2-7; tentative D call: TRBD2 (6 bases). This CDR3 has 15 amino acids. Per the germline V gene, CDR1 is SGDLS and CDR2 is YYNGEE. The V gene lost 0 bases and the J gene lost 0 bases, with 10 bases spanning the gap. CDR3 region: CASSVEGGASYEQYF. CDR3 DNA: TGTGCCAGCAGCGTAGAGGGCGGGGCCTCCTACGAGCAGTACTTC.

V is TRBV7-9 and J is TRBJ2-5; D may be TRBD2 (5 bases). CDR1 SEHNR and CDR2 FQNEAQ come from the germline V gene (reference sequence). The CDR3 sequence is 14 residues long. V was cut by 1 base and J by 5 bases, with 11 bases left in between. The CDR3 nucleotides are TGTGCCAGCAGCTTAGGTATTGGGGAGGAGACCCAGTACTTC. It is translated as CASSLGIGEETQYF.

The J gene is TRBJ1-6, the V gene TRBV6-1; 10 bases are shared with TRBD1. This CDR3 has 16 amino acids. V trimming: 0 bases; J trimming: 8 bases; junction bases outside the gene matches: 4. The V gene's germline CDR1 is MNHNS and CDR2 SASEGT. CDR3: CASSEARTGGYSPLHF. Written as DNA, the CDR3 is TGTGCCAGCAGTGAAGCGAGGACAGGGGGATATTCACCCCTCCACTTT.

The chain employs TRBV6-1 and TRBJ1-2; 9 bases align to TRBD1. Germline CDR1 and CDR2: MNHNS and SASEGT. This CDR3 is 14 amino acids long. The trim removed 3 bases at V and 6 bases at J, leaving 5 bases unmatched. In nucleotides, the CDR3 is TGTGCCAGCAGTGACGGACAGGGGCTGGATGGCTACACCTTC. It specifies CASSDGQGLDGYTF.

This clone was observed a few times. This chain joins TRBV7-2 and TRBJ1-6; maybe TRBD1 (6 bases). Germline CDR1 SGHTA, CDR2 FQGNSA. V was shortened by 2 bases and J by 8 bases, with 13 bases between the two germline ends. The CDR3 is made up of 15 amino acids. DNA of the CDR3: TGTGCCAGCAGCTTAACGACAGGCAGGGATTCACCCCTCCACTTT. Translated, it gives CASSLTTGRDSPLHF.

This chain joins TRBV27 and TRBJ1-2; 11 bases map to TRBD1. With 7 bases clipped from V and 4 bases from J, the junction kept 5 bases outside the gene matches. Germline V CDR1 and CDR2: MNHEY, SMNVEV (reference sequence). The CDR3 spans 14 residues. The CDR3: CASKGDRGFYGYTF. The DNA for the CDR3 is TGTGCCAGCAAGGGGGACAGGGGGTTCTATGGCTACACCTTC.

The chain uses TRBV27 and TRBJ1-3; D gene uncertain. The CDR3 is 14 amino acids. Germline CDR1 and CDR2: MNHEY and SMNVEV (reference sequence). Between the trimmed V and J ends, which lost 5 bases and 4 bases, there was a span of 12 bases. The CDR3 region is CASSTEVDGNTIYF. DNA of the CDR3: TGTGCCAGCAGTACGGAGGTTGACGGAAACACCATATATTTT.

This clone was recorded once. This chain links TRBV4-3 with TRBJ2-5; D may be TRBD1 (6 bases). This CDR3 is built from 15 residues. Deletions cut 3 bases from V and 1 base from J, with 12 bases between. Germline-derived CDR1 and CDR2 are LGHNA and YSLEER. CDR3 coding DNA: TGCGCCAGCAGCCAGCAGACAGGACTCCAAGAGACCCAGTACTTC. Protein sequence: CASSQQTGLQETQYF.

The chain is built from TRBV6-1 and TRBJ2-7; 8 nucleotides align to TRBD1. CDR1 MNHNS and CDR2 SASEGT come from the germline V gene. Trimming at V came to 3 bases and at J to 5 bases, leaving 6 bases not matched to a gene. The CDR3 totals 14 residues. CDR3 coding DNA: TGTGCCAGCAGTGACCAAGGGACAGGCGACGAGCAGTACTTC. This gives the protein CASSDQGTGDEQYF.

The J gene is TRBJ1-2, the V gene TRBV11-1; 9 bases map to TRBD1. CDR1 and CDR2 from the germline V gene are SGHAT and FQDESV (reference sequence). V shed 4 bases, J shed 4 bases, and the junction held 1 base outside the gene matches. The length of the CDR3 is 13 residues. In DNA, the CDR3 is TGTGCCAGCAGCTCGGACAGGGGCTATGGCTACACCTTC. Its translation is CASSSDRGYGYTF.

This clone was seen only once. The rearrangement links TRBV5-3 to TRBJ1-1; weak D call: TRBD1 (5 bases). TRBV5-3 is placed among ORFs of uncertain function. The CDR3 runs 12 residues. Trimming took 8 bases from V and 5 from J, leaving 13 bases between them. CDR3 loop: CASLQGRTEAFF. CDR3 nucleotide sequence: TGTGCCAGTCTCCAGGGAAGAACTGAAGCTTTCTTT.

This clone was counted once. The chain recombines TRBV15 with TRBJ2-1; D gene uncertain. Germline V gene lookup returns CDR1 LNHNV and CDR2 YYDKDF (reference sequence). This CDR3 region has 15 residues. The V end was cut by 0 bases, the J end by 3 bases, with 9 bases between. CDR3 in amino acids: CATSRDVGSYNEQFF. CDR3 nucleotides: TGTGCCACCAGCAGAGATGTGGGCAGCTACAATGAGCAGTTCTTC.

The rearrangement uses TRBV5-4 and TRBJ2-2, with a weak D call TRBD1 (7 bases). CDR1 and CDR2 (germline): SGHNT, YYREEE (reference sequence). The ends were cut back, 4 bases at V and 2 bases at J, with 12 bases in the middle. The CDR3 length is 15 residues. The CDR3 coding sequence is TGTGCCAGCAGCGGAGGGGACAGCAACACCGGGGAGCTGTTTTTT. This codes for CASSGGDSNTGELFF. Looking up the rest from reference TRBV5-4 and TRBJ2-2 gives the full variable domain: ETGVTQSPTHLIKTRGQQVTLRCSSQSGHNTVSWYQQALGQGPQFIFQYYREEENGRGNFPPRFSGLQFPNYSSELNVNALELDDSALYLCASSGGDSNTGELFFGEGSRLTVL.

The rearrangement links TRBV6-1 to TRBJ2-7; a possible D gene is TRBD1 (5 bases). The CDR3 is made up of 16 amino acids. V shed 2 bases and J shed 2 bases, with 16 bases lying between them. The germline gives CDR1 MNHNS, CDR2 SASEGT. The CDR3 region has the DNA TGTGCCAGCAGTGAAATGGGGCAGGGATCTACCTACGAGCAGTACTTC. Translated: CASSEMGQGSTYEQYF.

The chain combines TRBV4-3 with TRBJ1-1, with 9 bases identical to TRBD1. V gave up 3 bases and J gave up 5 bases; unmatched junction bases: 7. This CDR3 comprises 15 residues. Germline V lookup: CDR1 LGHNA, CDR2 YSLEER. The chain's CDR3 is CASSQEQGALTEAFF. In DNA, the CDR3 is TGCGCCAGCAGCCAGGAACAGGGGGCTCTTACTGAAGCTTTCTTT.

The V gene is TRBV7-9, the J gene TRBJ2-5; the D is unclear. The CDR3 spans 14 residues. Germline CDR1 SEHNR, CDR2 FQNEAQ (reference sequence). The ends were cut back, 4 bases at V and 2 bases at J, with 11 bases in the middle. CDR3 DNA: TGTGCCAGCAGCTCCCAGACACTGCAAGAGACCCAGTACTTC. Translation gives CASSSQTLQETQYF.

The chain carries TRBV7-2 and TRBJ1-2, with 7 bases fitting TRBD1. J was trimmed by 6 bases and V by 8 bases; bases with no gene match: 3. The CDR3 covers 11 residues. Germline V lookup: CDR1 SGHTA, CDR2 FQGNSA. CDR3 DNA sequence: TGTGCCAGCCCTCAGGGGGATGGCTACACCTTC. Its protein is CASPQGDGYTF. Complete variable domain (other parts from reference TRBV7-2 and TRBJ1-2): GAGVSQSPSNKVTEKGKDVELRCDPISGHTALYWYRQSLGQGLEFLIYFQGNSAPDKSGLPSDRFSAERTGGSVSTLTIQRTQQEDSAVYLCASPQGDGYTFGSGTRLTVV.

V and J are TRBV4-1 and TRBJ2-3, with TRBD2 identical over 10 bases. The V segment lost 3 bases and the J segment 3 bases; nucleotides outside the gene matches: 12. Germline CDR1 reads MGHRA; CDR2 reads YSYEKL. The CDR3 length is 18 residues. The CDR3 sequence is CASSHSTRTSGRTDTQYF. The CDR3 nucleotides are TGCGCCAGCAGCCATTCCACCCGGACTAGCGGTCGGACAGATACGCAGTATTTT.

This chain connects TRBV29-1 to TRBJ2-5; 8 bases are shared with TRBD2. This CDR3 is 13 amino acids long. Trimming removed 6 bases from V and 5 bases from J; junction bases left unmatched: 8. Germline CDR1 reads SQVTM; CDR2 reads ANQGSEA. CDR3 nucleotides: TGCAGCGTCGGGGGGGGGCTTGGGGAGACCCAGTACTTC. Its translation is CSVGGGLGETQYF.

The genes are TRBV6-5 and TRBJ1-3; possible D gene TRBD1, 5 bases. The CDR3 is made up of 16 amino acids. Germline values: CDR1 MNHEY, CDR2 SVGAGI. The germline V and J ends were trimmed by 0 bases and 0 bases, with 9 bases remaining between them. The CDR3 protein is CASSYSSGHSGNTIYF. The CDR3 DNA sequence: TGTGCCAGCAGTTACTCGAGTGGACACTCTGGAAACACCATATATTTT.